These 5 T cell receptor beta chains were sequenced from one sample in a study of sequential checkpoint blockade in melanoma. Treatment denoted: randomized to nivolumab then ipilimumab (arm A) or the reverse (arm B). The repertoire was sequenced with immunoSEQ multiplex PCR; TCRdb's copy has only in-frame clones and lacks some. The table lists about 17,000 clones, roughly two thirds of them singletons, with over 9.5% in the top ten. Sample: CD8+ T cells sorted from blood (inferred from file names), taken from a patient given nivolumab and ipilimumab in sequence. The source is a human donor with melanoma.

The chain couples TRBV7-9 to TRBJ2-2, with a possible D match to TRBD2 (6 bases). The CDR3 runs 17 residues. CDR1 is SEHNR, CDR2 FQNEAQ, per germline (reference sequence). The V and J ends lost 4 bases and 2 bases respectively, with 17 bases between them. The CDR3 here is CASSSLTWDFNTGELFF. For the CDR3, the DNA is TGTGCCAGCAGCTCTCTCACCTGGGACTTCAACACCGGGGAGCTGTTTTTT. The full variable domain, with the rest looked up from reference TRBV7-9 and TRBJ2-2, is DTGVSQNPRHKITKRGQNVTFRCDPISEHNRLYWYRQTLGQGPEFLTYFQNEAQLEKSRLLSDRFSAERPKGSFSTLEIQRTEQGDSAMYLCASSSLTWDFNTGELFFGEGSRLTVL.

V is TRBV6-6 and J is TRBJ1-4; the D is unclear. Germline CDR1 reads MNHNY; CDR2 reads SVGAGI (reference sequence). The CDR3 contains 15 residues. Trimming shortened V by 6 bases and J by 5 bases, and 16 bases separated the two germline ends. This CDR3 is CASRNPRSSNEKLFF. In DNA, the CDR3 is TGTGCCAGCAGGAATCCCCGGTCATCGAATGAAAAACTGTTTTTT.

This clone is medium-sized within its sample. J is TRBJ2-7 and V is TRBV6-5; 7 bases map to TRBD2. The germline V gene has CDR1 MNHEY and CDR2 SVGAGI. V was clipped by 2 bases and J by 3 bases; unmatched bases: 4. The CDR3 consists of 14 residues. Here the CDR3 reads CASSYGEGIYEQYF. Here the CDR3 DNA reads TGTGCCAGCAGTTACGGGGAGGGTATCTACGAGCAGTACTTC.

This clone was seen more than once but under ten times. CDR3 in amino acids: CASSLGLSSYNEQFF. DNA for the CDR3: TGTGCCAGCAGCTTAGGCCTAAGCTCCTACAATGAGCAGTTCTTC. V gene TRBV13 combines with J gene TRBJ2-1; no clear D gene. CDR3 size: 15 residues. Trimming shortened V by 0 bases and J by 0 bases, and 6 bases separated the two germline ends. The germline gives CDR1 PRHDT, CDR2 FYEKMQ (reference sequence). The complete variable domain, with remaining parts taken from reference TRBV13 and TRBJ2-1, reads AAGVIQSPRHLIKEKRETATLKCYPIPRHDTVYWYQQGPGQDPQFLISFYEKMQSDKGSIPDRFSAQQFSDYHSELNMSSLELGDSALYFCASSLGLSSYNEQFFGPGTRLTVL.

This sequence joins TRBV4-1 and TRBJ2-5; 10 bases match TRBD2. In germline, CDR1 is MGHRA, CDR2 YSYEKL. This CDR3 is built from 17 residues. V lost 2 bases to trimming and J lost 4 bases; unmatched junction nucleotides: 10. In nucleotides, the CDR3 is TGCGCCAGCAGCCAAAGTACTAGCGGGATGGGGGGAGAGACCCAGTACTTC. It codes for CASSQSTSGMGGETQYF.